These T cell receptor beta chains were read from a single sample in a study of T cell changes during pregnancy in multiple sclerosis. Some clones are missing from TCRdb's copy, which holds only in-frame ones; the method was immunoSEQ multiplex PCR. The sample consists of 71,000 or so clones, roughly 92% of them appearing once. Sequencing was performed on peripheral blood, taken in the third trimester of pregnancy. The receptors shown here come from a female donor with multiple sclerosis, enrolled in a pregnancy study. The CDR3 runs from the conserved cysteine through the conserved F or W.

j_gene | v_gene | CDR3aa
TRBJ1-1 | TRBV7-3 | CASSPTGNTEAFF
TRBJ1-3 | TRBV7-9 | CASSPKQGSGNTIYF
TRBJ2-1 | TRBV7-9 | CASSLAGGFYNEQFF
TRBJ1-1 | TRBV19 | CATNRGQNTEAFF
TRBJ1-2 | TRBV7-2 | CASSSIQGLGYTF
TRBJ2-3 | TRBV4-3 | CASSPTSGFTDTQYF
TRBJ2-1 | TRBV19 | CASSLGGHMYEQFF
TRBJ2-1 | TRBV11-2 | CASSDRGREQFF
TRBJ2-5 | TRBV5-1 | CASSPGLAGGPAVPETQYF
TRBJ1-1 | TRBV18 | CASSPLSVRSARTEAFF
TRBJ2-5 | TRBV6-1 | CASSFQTGEQETQYF
TRBJ1-2 | TRBV27 | CASSFRGMYGYTF
TRBJ1-3 | TRBV28 | CASSYRGNTIYF
TRBJ2-5 | TRBV7-9 | CASSLWRRGLETQYF
TRBJ1-3 | TRBV2 | CASSRDSGGVTTIYF
TRBJ2-3 | TRBV7-2 | CASSFTLVREADTQYF
TRBJ2-1 | TRBV6-1 | CASSERTGGEGEQFF
TRBJ1-3 | TRBV4-2 | CASSRPTGYGNTIYF
TRBJ2-1 | TRBV5-1 | CASRLAGSYNEQFF
TRBJ1-2 | TRBV10-3 | CAIRGDRYGGYTF
TRBJ2-1 | TRBV10-3 | CAISGPSGRARGEQFF
TRBJ1-1 | TRBV19 | CASSADREFEAFF
TRBJ2-1 | TRBV11-2 | CASSLLSGASGRGNEQFF
TRBJ2-7 | TRBV29-1 | CRDTGAYAQYF
TRBJ2-2 | TRBV2 | CASSEWSGTAETGELFF
TRBJ1-1 | TRBV2 | CASRGQGEGTEAFF
TRBJ2-2 | TRBV11-2 | CASSFSPGTNTGELFF
TRBJ1-5 | TRBV28 | CASDRGNQPQHF
TRBJ2-7 | TRBV7-2 | CASSPGRASAYYEQYF
TRBJ1-5 | TRBV19 | CASSIDTTGWSNQPQHF
TRBJ1-5 | TRBV27 | CASSLSTAGNQPQHF